The T cell receptor beta chain under discussion was sequenced for a study of blood T cell repertoires in COVID-19. Study-level information: Sites in the United States, Italy and Spain provided acute and convalescent COVID-19 samples.

Authors' data handling: Reference gene primer amplification yielded estimated nucleated cell counts. The table came from immunoSEQ multiplex PCR; TCRdb's copy has only in-frame clones and leaves some out. D and trimming come from the DNA, and the V and J calls and clone size come from that table. This table holds 99,000 or so clones, roughly four fifths found once. The clonotype was recovered from a woman aged 80 or older with active or convalescent COVID-19. The sequenced sample was peripheral blood.

The DNA for the CDR3 is TGTGCCATCAGCGGGATACCGAACACTGAAGCTTTCTTT. This encodes CAISGIPNTEAFF. This sequence joins TRBV10-3 and TRBJ1-1; D gene unclear. Germline loops: CDR1 ENHRY, CDR2 SYGVKD. This CDR3 has 13 residues. The V end was cut by 6 bases, the J end by 1 base, with 9 bases between.